The present T cell receptor (beta chain) was sequenced within a study of vaccination and CD4 T cells after COVID-19. Cultured CD4+ T cells had their DNA profiled by the Oncomine TCR Beta short-read assay. TCRdb redid the calling of the PCR reads with MiXCR, one entry per CDR3 protein. Here the sample spans approximately 11,000 distinct CDR3 sequences, 60% to 75% being singletons. A note on this clonotype: Its antigen is undetermined.

The treatment: roughly 10-day PBMC culture with coronavirus spike peptide pools or control peptides (ViraFEST assay). Fresh medium (containing IL-2) replaced half the medium on days 3 and 7. Looked up from germline, CDR1 is MNHNS and CDR2 is SASEGT. V trimming: 6 bases; J trimming: 6 bases; junction bases outside the gene matches: 6. The CDR3 length is 13 residues. The chain links TRBV6-1 to TRBJ1-2; 8 bases line up with TRBD1. The receptor's source is a human donor who had recovered from COVID-19. The material sequenced was CD4+ T cells from blood, cultured in vitro. The CDR3 bases are TGTGCCAGCAGGCAGGGGGCGCAAGATGGCTACACCTTC. Translated: CASRQGAQDGYTF.